A single sample is the source of the 9 T cell receptor beta chains below, sequenced in a study of resident and recirculating memory T cells in vitiligo. Libraries were prepared by immunoSEQ multiplex PCR; TCRdb keeps only in-frame clonotypes and omits some of them. The top ten clones hold approximately 5.4% of a sample with 75,000 to 85,000 clones, 92% of them seen once. The material sequenced was blood. Every receptor here comes from a male donor with vitiligo.

This chain links TRBV7-2 with TRBJ1-1, with a possible D match to TRBD1 (6 bases). The V gene lost 3 bases and the J gene lost 7 bases, with 15 bases spanning the gap. Germline V gene data show CDR1 as SGHTA and CDR2 as FQGNSA. The CDR3 sequence is 14 residues long. This CDR3 reads CASSFHGQYFEAFF. CDR3 coding DNA: TGTGCCAGCAGCTTCCATGGACAGTACTTTGAAGCTTTCTTT.

The V gene is TRBV30, the J gene TRBJ2-2; TRBD1 agrees at 8 bases. The trim removed 5 bases at V and 6 bases at J, leaving 5 bases unmatched. The germline V gene encodes CDR1 GTSNPN and CDR2 SVGIG (reference sequence). This CDR3 has 13 amino acids. The CDR3 coding sequence is TGTGCCTGGGGCCAGGGGGCCCCCGGGGAGCTGTTTTTT. This sequence encodes CAWGQGAPGELFF.

V gene TRBV15 combines with J gene TRBJ1-1, with a possible D match to TRBD1 (6 bases). Germline lookup yields CDR1 LNHNV and CDR2 YYDKDF (reference sequence). The CDR3 runs 12 residues. V lost 5 bases, J lost 8 bases, and 12 bases lay in between. The CDR3 DNA sequence: TGTGCCACCAGCTTTAATACAGGGGAAGCTTTCTTT. It encodes CATSFNTGEAFF.

The CDR3 sequence is CAARRQGDETQYF. The CDR3 DNA follows: TGTGCCGCCCGCCGACAGGGGGACGAGACCCAGTACTTC. The V call is TRBV5-6, the J call TRBJ2-5; 9 nucleotides match TRBD1. V lost 10 bases, J lost 5 bases, and 9 bases stayed unmatched. Germline CDR1 and CDR2: SGHDT and YYEEEE. The CDR3 consists of 13 residues.

CDR3 amino acids: CASSIVFLSGSNQPQHF. CDR3 nucleotides: TGTGCCAGTAGTATAGTGTTTCTGAGCGGTAGCAATCAGCCCCAGCATTTT. This rearrangement joins TRBV19 to TRBJ1-5; D uncertain. V lost 1 base, J lost 0 bases, and 13 bases lay in between. The CDR3 runs to 17 residues. CDR1 and CDR2 (germline): LNHDA, SQIVND (reference sequence).

The chain joins TRBV6-5 to TRBJ2-7; possibly TRBD2 for D (7 bases). The CDR3 runs 13 residues. The germline CDR1 and CDR2 sequences are MNHEY and SVGAGI. V gave up 0 bases and J gave up 6 bases, with 9 bases separating them. The CDR3 loop is CASSYSGGGEQYF. The CDR3 DNA reads as TGTGCCAGCAGTTACTCAGGGGGGGGCGAGCAGTACTTC.

This chain joins TRBV19 and TRBJ1-4; TRBD1 matches 10 bases. The CDR3 extends over 14 amino acids. Per the germline V gene, CDR1 is LNHDA and CDR2 is SQIVND (reference sequence). Unmatched junction bases numbered 6, after V lost 6 bases and J lost 8 bases. CDR3 bases: TGTGCCAGTAGCGGACAGGGGGGTCAAGAAAAACTGTTTTTT. This encodes CASSGQGGQEKLFF.

The chain links TRBV13 to TRBJ1-1; the D gene is possibly TRBD1 (5 bases). From germline, CDR1 is PRHDT and CDR2 FYEKMQ (reference sequence). This CDR3 has 15 residues. The germline V and J ends were trimmed by 5 bases and 10 bases, with 23 bases remaining between them. The CDR3 is CASSRGRVLPGVAFF. The CDR3 DNA sequence: TGTGCCAGCAGCCGCGGCAGGGTACTGCCGGGTGTAGCTTTCTTT.

The gene calls are TRBV27 and TRBJ2-7; no clear D gene. Germline values: CDR1 MNHEY, CDR2 SMNVEV (reference sequence). The CDR3 is 14 amino acids. Trimming pared 3 bases from V and 2 bases from J, leaving 11 bases between. CDR3 sequence: CASSFKSVTYEQYF. The CDR3 DNA sequence: TGTGCCAGCAGTTTTAAGTCGGTGACCTACGAGCAGTACTTC.